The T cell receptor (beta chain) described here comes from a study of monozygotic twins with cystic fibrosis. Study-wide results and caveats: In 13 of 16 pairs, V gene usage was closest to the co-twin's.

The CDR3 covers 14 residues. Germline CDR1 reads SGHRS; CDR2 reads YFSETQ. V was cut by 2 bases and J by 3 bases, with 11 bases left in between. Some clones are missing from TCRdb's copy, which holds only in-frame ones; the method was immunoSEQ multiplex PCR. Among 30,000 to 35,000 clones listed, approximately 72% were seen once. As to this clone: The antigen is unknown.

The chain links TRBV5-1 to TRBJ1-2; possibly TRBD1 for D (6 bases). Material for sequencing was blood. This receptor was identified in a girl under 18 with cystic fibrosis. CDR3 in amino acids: CASSLGQMDYGYTF. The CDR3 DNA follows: TGCGCCAGCAGCTTAGGACAGATGGACTATGGCTACACCTTC.